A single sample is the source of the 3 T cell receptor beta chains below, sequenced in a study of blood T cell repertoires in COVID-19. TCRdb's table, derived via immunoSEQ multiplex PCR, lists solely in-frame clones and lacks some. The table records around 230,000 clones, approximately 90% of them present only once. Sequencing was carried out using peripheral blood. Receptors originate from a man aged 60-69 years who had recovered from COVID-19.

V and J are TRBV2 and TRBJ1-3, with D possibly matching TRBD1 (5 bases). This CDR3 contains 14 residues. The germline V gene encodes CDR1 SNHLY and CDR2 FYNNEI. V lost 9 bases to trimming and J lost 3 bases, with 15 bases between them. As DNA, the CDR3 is TGTGCCAGTACCTTTGGGGGGGATGGAAACACCATATATTTT. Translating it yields CASTFGGDGNTIYF.

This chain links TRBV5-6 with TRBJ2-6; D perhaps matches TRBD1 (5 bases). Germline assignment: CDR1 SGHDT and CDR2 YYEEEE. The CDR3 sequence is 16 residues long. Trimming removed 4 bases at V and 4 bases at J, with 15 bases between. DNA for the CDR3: TGTGCCAGCAGCCCTATCCGACAGACCGGGGCCAACGTCCTGACTTTC. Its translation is CASSPIRQTGANVLTF.

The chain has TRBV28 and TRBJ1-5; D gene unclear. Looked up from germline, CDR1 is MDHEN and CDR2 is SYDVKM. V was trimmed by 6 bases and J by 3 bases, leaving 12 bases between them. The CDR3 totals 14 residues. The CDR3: CASSQAGSNQPQHF. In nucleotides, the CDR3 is TGTGCCAGCAGCCAAGCGGGATCCAATCAGCCCCAGCATTTT.